Listed below are T cell receptor beta chains from one sample, sequenced in a study of cytomegalovirus exposure and HLA in healthy donors. This table comes from immunoSEQ multiplex PCR, and its TCRdb copy is limited to in-frame clones, with some not included. The sample holds about 55,000 clones. The source material was PBMCs. These receptors originate from an older woman in good health and CMV-seropositive. CDR3s include the opening cysteine and the closing phenylalanine or tryptophan. D genes are given only for firm matches. The listing skips clone size in some rows; elsewhere it reads once, few, many or a size class.

v_gene: TRBV7-8; j_gene: TRBJ1-5; abundance: NA; d_gene: NA; CDR3aa: CASSLGPRSQHF; CDR3nt: TGTGCCAGCAGCTTAGGGCCCCGCAGCCAGCATTTT
v_gene: TRBV6-6; j_gene: TRBJ1-4; abundance: NA; d_gene: NA; CDR3aa: CASSYSSEKLFF; CDR3nt: TGTGCCAGCAGTTACTCGAGTGAAAAACTGTTTTTT
v_gene: TRBV5-1; j_gene: TRBJ2-1; abundance: NA; d_gene: TRBD1; CDR3aa: CASSLALRGQSNEQFF; CDR3nt: TGCGCCAGCAGCTTGGCTCTTCGGGGACAGTCCAATGAGCAGTTCTTC
v_gene: TRBV6-4; j_gene: TRBJ1-2; abundance: NA; d_gene: NA; CDR3aa: CASSDSYGTRRVGYTF; CDR3nt: TGTGCCAGCAGTGACTCGTATGGGACAAGACGAGTTGGCTACACCTTC
v_gene: TRBV5-6; j_gene: TRBJ1-2; abundance: NA; d_gene: TRBD1; CDR3aa: CASSLQGGYTF; CDR3nt: TGTGCCAGCAGCTTACAGGGGGGCTACACCTTC
v_gene: TRBV18; j_gene: TRBJ1-2; abundance: NA; d_gene: NA; CDR3aa: CASSPGGDYGYTF; CDR3nt: TGTGCCAGCTCCCCGGGGGGTGACTATGGCTACACCTTC
v_gene: TRBV4-2; j_gene: TRBJ2-7; abundance: NA; d_gene: NA; CDR3aa: CASSPGTFEQYF; CDR3nt: TGTGCCAGCAGCCCTGGGACTTTTGAGCAGTACTTC
v_gene: TRBV15; j_gene: TRBJ1-2; abundance: NA; d_gene: NA; CDR3aa: CATRQGSHYGYTF; CDR3nt: TGTGCCACCAGGCAGGGGTCGCACTATGGCTACACCTTC
v_gene: TRBV18; j_gene: TRBJ2-1; abundance: hyperexpanded; d_gene: NA; CDR3aa: CASSPLGVYYNEQFF; CDR3nt: TGTGCCAGCTCACCACTCGGGGTCTACTACAATGAGCAGTTCTTC
v_gene: TRBV6-5; j_gene: TRBJ1-1; abundance: NA; d_gene: NA; CDR3aa: CASRQGGVYTEAFF; CDR3nt: TGTGCCAGCAGACAAGGGGGGGTGTACACTGAAGCTTTCTTT
v_gene: TRBV7-2; j_gene: TRBJ2-5; abundance: NA; d_gene: TRBD1; CDR3aa: CASSLRTGGETQYF; CDR3nt: TGTGCCAGCAGCTTACGGACAGGGGGAGAGACCCAGTACTTC
v_gene: TRBV15; j_gene: TRBJ2-7; abundance: NA; d_gene: TRBD1; CDR3aa: CATSRGTGVSYEQYF; CDR3nt: TGTGCCACCAGCAGAGGGACAGGGGTTTCCTACGAGCAGTACTTC
v_gene: TRBV28; j_gene: TRBJ2-7; abundance: NA; d_gene: TRBD1; CDR3aa: CASSLGDRVGEQYF; CDR3nt: TGTGCCAGCAGTTTAGGTGACAGGGTAGGGGAGCAGTACTTC
v_gene: TRBV12-5; j_gene: TRBJ2-2; abundance: NA; d_gene: TRBD2; CDR3aa: CASGLGTSGAGELFF; CDR3nt: TGTGCTAGTGGTTTGGGGACTAGTGGGGCCGGGGAGCTGTTTTTT
v_gene: TRBV11-2; j_gene: TRBJ2-3; abundance: NA; d_gene: TRBD2; CDR3aa: CASSTLAGGITDTQYF; CDR3nt: TGTGCCAGCAGCACTTTAGCGGGGGGTATCACAGATACGCAGTATTTT
v_gene: TRBV2; j_gene: TRBJ2-7; abundance: NA; d_gene: NA; CDR3aa: CASSAAGTYEQYF; CDR3nt: TGTGCCAGCAGTGCGGCAGGGACCTACGAGCAGTACTTC
v_gene: TRBV19; j_gene: TRBJ2-3; abundance: NA; d_gene: NA; CDR3aa: CASNGQGIDTQYF; CDR3nt: TGTGCCAGTAATGGTCAGGGCATAGATACGCAGTATTTT
v_gene: TRBV10-1; j_gene: TRBJ1-1; abundance: NA; d_gene: NA; CDR3aa: CASSGLSGNTEAFF; CDR3nt: TGCGCCAGCAGTGGGCTCTCAGGGAACACTGAAGCTTTCTTT
v_gene: TRBV6-5; j_gene: TRBJ1-6; abundance: NA; d_gene: NA; CDR3aa: CASSYDKSSYNSPLHF; CDR3nt: TGTGCCAGCAGTTACGACAAAAGCTCCTATAATTCACCCCTCCACTTT
v_gene: TRBV4-1; j_gene: TRBJ1-4; abundance: NA; d_gene: NA; CDR3aa: CASSTTSFGKEKLFF; CDR3nt: TGCGCCAGCAGCACCACGAGCTTCGGGAAGGAAAAACTGTTTTTT
v_gene: TRBV4-1; j_gene: TRBJ2-7; abundance: NA; d_gene: TRBD1; CDR3aa: CASSQVVTGPYEQYF; CDR3nt: TGCGCCAGCAGCCAAGTCGTGACAGGGCCCTACGAGCAGTACTTC
v_gene: TRBV2; j_gene: TRBJ2-5; abundance: NA; d_gene: NA; CDR3aa: CASSVRGETQYF; CDR3nt: TGTGCCAGCAGTGTGAGGGGGGAGACCCAGTACTTC
v_gene: TRBV7-9; j_gene: TRBJ2-3; abundance: NA; d_gene: TRBD2; CDR3aa: CASSSPFRGLAGTDTQYF; CDR3nt: TGTGCCAGCAGCTCGCCATTCCGGGGACTAGCGGGGACAGATACGCAGTATTTT
v_gene: TRBV27; j_gene: TRBJ1-1; abundance: NA; d_gene: NA; CDR3aa: CASSLNTNTEAFF; CDR3nt: TGTGCCAGCAGTTTAAATACTAACACTGAAGCTTTCTTT
v_gene: TRBV15; j_gene: TRBJ1-2; abundance: NA; d_gene: TRBD1; CDR3aa: CATSMGTGLLLHYGYTF; CDR3nt: TGTGCCACCAGCATGGGGACAGGGCTCCTTCTCCACTATGGCTACACCTTC
v_gene: TRBV28; j_gene: TRBJ1-4; abundance: NA; d_gene: TRBD1; CDR3aa: CASGRAGGNEKLFF; CDR3nt: TGTGCCAGCGGGCGGGCAGGGGGGAATGAAAAACTGTTTTTT
v_gene: TRBV28; j_gene: TRBJ2-3; abundance: NA; d_gene: NA; CDR3aa: CASSFQGSKADTQYF; CDR3nt: TGTGCCAGCAGTTTTCAGGGGTCAAAGGCAGATACGCAGTATTTT